This T cell receptor beta chain is drawn from a study of cytomegalovirus exposure and HLA in healthy donors. Whole-study context: Both the 120 or so validation repertoires and the approximately 620 first-cohort repertoires used the same platform, as reported by a later analysis.

Germline CDR1 SGHTA, CDR2 FQGNSA. The CDR3 totals 11 residues. Trimming stripped 3 bases from V and 3 bases from J, with 3 bases between. About this clone: Other DNA sequences within the sample encode an identical CDR3.

Using immunoSEQ multiplex PCR, the repertoire was profiled, and TCRdb retains in-frame clones only, with some absent. In the table there are 140,000 or so clones, roughly 87% of which are singletons. This clonotype originated in a woman aged 18-29 years in good health and CMV-seropositive. What was sequenced was PBMCs. The chain recombines TRBV7-2 with TRBJ2-7; D ambiguous. The CDR3 loop reads CASSLSYEQYF. In nucleotides, the CDR3 is TGTGCCAGCAGCTTGAGCTACGAGCAGTACTTC.